Each of the 20 T cell receptor beta chains below was sequenced from the same sample in a study of blood T cell repertoires in COVID-19 (dated by TCRdb to 2019 to 2021). Libraries were made using the immunoSEQ multiplex PCR assay. This is the immuneACCESS table as TCRdb keeps it, with only in-frame sequences that have V and J called. A part of the clones is gone; compared with another copy, unresolved V genes explain less than half, and the rest is unexplained. The sample table records 200,000 to 250,000 clones; roughly 81% of these occur just once. The ten largest clones add up to approximately 8.1% of the sample. The sequenced sample was peripheral blood. These receptors came from a woman between 45 and 65 years old with active or convalescent COVID-19.

This chain joins TRBV5-4 and TRBJ2-7; 10 bases agree with TRBD1. Germline values: CDR1 SGHNT, CDR2 YYREEE (reference sequence). This CDR3 region has 13 residues. V lost 4 bases and J lost 5; bases outside the gene matches: 3. CDR3 loop: CASSRQGANEQYF. The DNA of the CDR3 is TGTGCCAGCAGCAGACAGGGGGCTAACGAGCAGTACTTC.

The genes are TRBV28 and TRBJ1-2; D gene uncertain. The CDR3 has 15 amino acids. Germline CDR1 and CDR2: MDHEN and SYDVKM. Trimming pared 8 bases from V and 2 bases from J, leaving 18 bases between. CDR3 DNA: TGTGCCAGCGTCACCGGCGGGGATGGGAACTATGGCTACACCTTC. This translates into CASVTGGDGNYGYTF.

This clone was counted once. V gene TRBV10-2 combines with J gene TRBJ1-4; 10 nucleotides agree with TRBD1. The CDR3 is 14 amino acids. Losses at the gene ends were 10 bases for V and 6 bases for J; bases not matched to a gene: 8. Per germline, CDR1 WSHSY and CDR2 SAAADI. The CDR3 region is CATHAGTGDEKLFF. The CDR3 DNA reads as TGCGCCACCCACGCCGGGACAGGGGATGAAAAACTGTTTTTT.

This chain links TRBV6-1 with TRBJ1-4; 8 bases are shared with TRBD1. The V segment lost 1 base and the J segment 7 bases; nucleotides outside the gene matches: 11. Germline CDR1 reads MNHNS; CDR2 reads SASEGT. The CDR3 covers 17 residues. Written as DNA, the CDR3 is TGTGCCAGCAGTGAAGTAAGCAGGGGGCTCATTGGTGAAAAACTGTTTTTT. It encodes CASSEVSRGLIGEKLFF.

The chain couples TRBV6-1 to TRBJ2-1; 9 positions agree with TRBD2. Trimming at V came to 2 bases and at J to 3 bases, leaving 5 bases not matched to a gene. Germline lookup yields CDR1 MNHNS and CDR2 SASEGT. This CDR3 spans 16 amino acids. DNA for the CDR3: TGTGCCAGCAGTGAACGGGCTAGCGGGGACTACAATGAGCAGTTCTTC. Amino acids: CASSERASGDYNEQFF.

The V gene is TRBV30, the J gene TRBJ1-5; D is undetermined. V shed 0 bases and J shed 4 bases, with 13 bases lying between them. Germline CDR1 is GTSNPN and CDR2 is SVGIG (reference sequence). The CDR3 consists of 15 residues. CDR3 bases: TGTGCCTGGAGTGTACTGAGGGCCCAAAATCAGCCCCAGCATTTT. As protein: CAWSVLRAQNQPQHF. Supplemented by reference TRBV30 and TRBJ1-5, the full variable domain reads SQTIHQWPATLVQPVGSPLSLECTVEGTSNPNLYWYRQAAGRGLQLLFYSVGIGQISSEVPQNLSASRPQDRQFILSSKKLLLSDSGFYLCAWSVLRAQNQPQHFGDGTRLSIL.

The rearrangement links TRBV18 to TRBJ1-4; unclear D gene. The V end was cut by 3 bases, the J end by 6 bases, with 14 bases between. The CDR3 spans 15 residues. CDR1 KGHSH and CDR2 LQKENI come from the germline V gene. The CDR3 region is CASSPSQDWYEKLFF. CDR3 in DNA: TGTGCCAGCTCACCGTCACAAGACTGGTATGAAAAACTGTTTTTT.

The chain recombines TRBV27 with TRBJ2-7, with D possibly TRBD2 on 7 matching bases. This CDR3 region has 15 residues. Trimming left V 6 bases short and J 0 bases short, with 15 bases between. Germline V lookup: CDR1 MNHEY, CDR2 SMNVEV (reference sequence). The CDR3: CASRRGPMSSYEQYV. The CDR3 DNA follows: TGTGCCAGCAGGCGGGGGCCCATGAGCTCCTACGAGCAGTACGTC.

The rearrangement joins TRBV6-5 to TRBJ1-2, with D possibly matching TRBD1 (5 bases). The CDR3 sequence is 15 residues long. Germline assignment: CDR1 MNHEY and CDR2 SVGAGI. Trimming took 6 bases from V and 4 from J, leaving 18 bases between them. DNA of the CDR3: TGTGCCAGCAGCACGAGAGGGATCGGGGGCTATGGCTACACCTTC. It translates to CASSTRGIGGYGYTF.

The chain joins TRBV5-1 to TRBJ2-3, with TRBD2 identical over 15 bases. The CDR3 totals 19 residues. The ends lost 0 bases at V and 6 bases at J; junction bases unmatched: 11. Germline CDR1 reads SGHRS; CDR2 reads YFSETQ. In DNA form, the CDR3 reads TGCGCCAGCAGCTTGGGTCCGGGACTAGCGGGAGGTGGATCGGATACGCAGTATTTT. Translation gives CASSLGPGLAGGGSDTQYF.

The rearrangement links TRBV7-3 to TRBJ2-1, with 9 nucleotides matching TRBD2. Germline V lookup: CDR1 SGHTA, CDR2 FQGTGA. There are 16 residues in the CDR3. The trim removed 3 bases at V and 7 bases at J, leaving 10 bases unmatched. The CDR3 loop reads CASSFTGTSLTNEQFF. CDR3 coding DNA: TGTGCCAGCAGCTTTACCGGGACTAGCCTTACGAATGAGCAGTTCTTC.

This chain links TRBV5-5 with TRBJ1-5; TRBD1 matches at 7 bases. Germline CDR1 SGHKS, CDR2 YYEKEE (reference sequence). The CDR3 is 14 residues long. The trim removed 3 bases at V and 5 bases at J, leaving 5 bases unmatched. The CDR3 DNA sequence: TGTGCCAGCAGCTCCGAGACAGGGTATCAGCCCCAGCATTTT. Protein: CASSSETGYQPQHF. Complete variable domain (other parts from reference TRBV5-5 and TRBJ1-5): DAGVTQSPTHLIKTRGQQVTLRCSPISGHKSVSWYQQVLGQGPQFIFQYYEKEERGRGNFPDRFSARQFPNYSSELNVNALLLGDSALYLCASSSETGYQPQHFGDGTRLSIL.

V and J are TRBV20-1 and TRBJ2-1, with D possibly being TRBD2 (5 bases). V shed 3 bases and J shed 6 bases, with 6 bases lying between them. Germline V gene data show CDR1 as DFQATT and CDR2 as SNEGSKA (reference sequence). The CDR3 runs 11 residues. For the CDR3, the DNA is TGCAGTGCTAGGGCGGGCAATGAGCAGTTCTTC. Protein: CSARAGNEQFF.

The chain joins TRBV14 to TRBJ2-7, with a weak D call TRBD1 (6 bases). V was shortened by 0 bases and J by 5 bases, with 8 bases between the two germline ends. In germline, CDR1 is SGHDN, CDR2 FVKESK. This CDR3 has 13 amino acids. The CDR3 DNA is TGTGCCAGCAGCCAAGATAAGGGGGACGAGCAGTACTTC. It specifies CASSQDKGDEQYF.

The genes are TRBV3-1 (or the pseudogene TRBV3-2) and TRBJ2-3, with TRBD1 as a possible D gene (6 bases). Germline CDR1 LGHDT, CDR2 YNNKEL (reference sequence). The CDR3 spans 14 residues. V gave up 3 bases and J gave up 6 bases, with 13 bases separating them. The CDR3, as DNA: TGTGCCAGCAGCCAGGTACAGGGACCCGATACGCAGTATTTT. Translating gives CASSQVQGPDTQYF.

The rearrangement joins TRBV5-1 to TRBJ1-1, with 7 bases fitting TRBD1. This CDR3 region has 16 residues. CDR1 is SGHRS, CDR2 YFSETQ, per germline. J was trimmed by 3 bases and V by 4 bases; bases with no gene match: 12. The CDR3 sequence: CASSERQGIADTEAFF. CDR3 bases: TGCGCCAGCAGCGAAAGACAGGGAATAGCGGACACTGAAGCTTTCTTT.

This chain uses TRBV5-4 with TRBJ2-1, with 12 bases matching TRBD2. Germline CDR1 SGHNT, CDR2 YYREEE (reference sequence). This CDR3 is 16 amino acids long. V gave up 2 bases and J gave up 6 bases; unmatched junction bases: 6. The DNA for the CDR3 is TGTGCCAGCAGCTTTCCTAGCGGGAGGGTGTTCAATGAGCAGTTCTTC. This codes for CASSFPSGRVFNEQFF.

A single count supports this clone. This chain links TRBV4-1 with TRBJ2-1, with 9 bases that match TRBD2. J was trimmed by 5 bases and V by 4 bases; bases with no gene match: 9. Per germline, CDR1 MGHRA and CDR2 YSYEKL. CDR3 size: 16 residues. CDR3 in DNA: TGCGCCAGCAGCCGCAGTAGCGGGGGCCCCGACAATGAGCAGTTCTTC. Its protein is CASSRSSGGPDNEQFF.

This clone was detected a few times. The chain joins TRBV19 to TRBJ1-1, with unresolved D. Germline V lookup: CDR1 LNHDA, CDR2 SQIVND (reference sequence). V dropped 5 bases and J dropped 5 bases, with 15 bases sitting between them. This CDR3 region has 14 residues. CDR3 DNA sequence: TGTGCCAGTAGTCCAGTCGGCGGGCGGACTGAAGCTTTCTTT. This sequence encodes CASSPVGGRTEAFF.

The V call is TRBV24-1, the J call TRBJ2-2; D not certain. Trimming removed 4 bases from V and 1 base from J, with 3 bases in between. CDR3 size: 13 residues. Germline CDR1 KGHDR, CDR2 SFDVKD. As DNA, the CDR3 is TGTGCCACCAGTGACCAGAACACCGGGGAGCTGTTTTTT. Amino acids: CATSDQNTGELFF.